The TCR beta chain described here comes from a study of post-analysis software for immune sequencing data. About the research overall: Relapsing-remitting, secondary progressive and progressive-relapsing courses of multiple sclerosis were included. Study-wide results and limits: Controls showed lower frequencies than patients for five TRBV segments, and TRBV5-6, TRBV5-1 and TRBV20-1 were among these.

cDNA libraries of TCR beta carried unique molecular identifiers. Input populations of about 0.95 to 11 million T cells gave rise to about 480,000 cDNA molecules. TCRdb called the PCR reads again in MiXCR, with one record for every CDR3 protein. Here the sample spans around 500,000 distinct CDR3 sequences, approximately 31% being singletons. The CDR3 has 16 residues. V was pared by 3 bases and J by 0 bases, with 9 bases of the junction left unmatched. Looked up from germline, CDR1 is SGHKS and CDR2 is YYEKEE (reference sequence). Regarding this clonotype: Its antigen is undetermined.

The gene calls are TRBV5-5 and TRBJ2-7; TRBD1 matches at 7 bases. Sequencing used blood. This TCR derives from a girl aged 2-17 years with multiple sclerosis. CDR3 residues: CASSSLTGTSSYEQYF. The CDR3, as DNA: TGTGCCAGCAGCTCCCTGACAGGGACCAGCTCCTACGAGCAGTACTTC.